The 18 T cell receptor beta chains below all came from one sample that was sequenced in a study of T cells of healthy individuals. TCRdb re-called the 5' RACE reads through MiXCR, storing one row per CDR3 protein. This sample carries tens of thousands of distinct CDR3 sequences, 15% to 20% of them seen once, and the ten largest clones take around 5%. These receptors all come from a human donor in good health.

V is TRBV7-3 and J is TRBJ2-1; no clear D. CDR3 length: 14 residues. The V gene lost 1 base and the J gene lost 7 bases, with 11 bases spanning the gap. Germline lookup yields CDR1 SGHTA and CDR2 FQGTGA. The CDR3 DNA reads as TGTGCCAGCAGCTTAAGAAGTATGTCGAATGAGCAGTTCTTC. Its protein is CASSLRSMSNEQFF.

This chain links TRBV27 with TRBJ2-3; maybe TRBD1 (7 bases). Trimming removed 5 bases at V and 2 bases at J, with 14 bases between. Germline loops: CDR1 MNHEY, CDR2 SMNVEV (reference sequence). The CDR3 extends over 15 amino acids. In nucleotides, the CDR3 is TGTGCCAGCAGTCGCGGAGGGGGCATCACAGATACGCAGTATTTT. Its translation: CASSRGGGITDTQYF.

At least ten counts were recorded for this clonotype. The chain links TRBV4-1 to TRBJ1-2, with TRBD1 matching over 10 bases. Germline CDR1 is MGHRA and CDR2 is YSYEKL. V lost 1 base to trimming and J lost 4 bases; unmatched junction nucleotides: 0. The CDR3 spans 14 residues. In nucleotides, the CDR3 is TGCGCCAGCAGCCAAGGGACAGGGGGCTATGGCTACACCTTC. This codes for CASSQGTGGYGYTF.

V usage is TRBV3-1 and J usage is TRBJ1-6, with unresolved D. Trimming shortened V by 4 bases and J by 7 bases, and 11 bases separated the two germline ends. Germline CDR1 and CDR2: LGHDT and YNNKEL (reference sequence). The CDR3 loop spans 14 amino acids. The CDR3 sequence is CASSPLEHNSPLHF. The CDR3 nucleotides read TGTGCCAGCAGCCCGCTAGAGCACAATTCACCCCTCCACTTT.

This clonotype was seen at least ten times. The rearrangement joins TRBV5-1 to TRBJ1-5, with a possible D match to TRBD1 (5 bases). V was cut by 0 bases and J by 2 bases, with 6 bases left in between. The CDR3 extends over 14 amino acids. CDR1 and CDR2 from the germline V gene are SGHRS and YFSETQ. The CDR3 region has the DNA TGCGCCAGCAGCTTGGGGGACGGCAATCAGCCCCAGCATTTT. Translation: CASSLGDGNQPQHF.

This chain uses TRBV20-1 with TRBJ1-5; D unresolved. Germline V gene data show CDR1 as DFQATT and CDR2 as SNEGSKA (reference sequence). CDR3 length equals 13 residues. V dropped 5 bases and J dropped 3 bases, with 11 bases sitting between them. The CDR3, as DNA: TGCAGTGCTGCGGACCCCTACAATCAGCCCCAGCATTTT. Its protein product is CSAADPYNQPQHF.

This rearrangement joins TRBV24-1 to TRBJ2-2, with unresolved D. This CDR3 region has 11 residues. Germline CDR1 and CDR2: KGHDR and SFDVKD. V was clipped by 8 bases and J by 7 bases, with 7 bases between them. CDR3 protein: CATKKGGELFF. For the CDR3, the DNA is TGTGCCACCAAAAAGGGCGGGGAGCTGTTTTTT.

This clonotype was observed at least ten times. V and J are TRBV18 and TRBJ2-7, with D perhaps TRBD1 (6 bases). The CDR3 runs to 13 residues. Germline CDR1 and CDR2: KGHSH and LQKENI. The V gene lost 3 bases and the J gene lost 3 bases, with 9 bases spanning the gap. The CDR3 DNA sequence: TGTGCCAGCTCACCCAGGACAGACTACGAGCAGTACTTC. Translated, it gives CASSPRTDYEQYF.

This clonotype was found a few times. This chain joins TRBV7-2 and TRBJ1-2; possibly TRBD1 for D (5 bases). V lost 5 bases and J 6 bases, leaving 16 bases between the germline ends. Germline V gene data show CDR1 as SGHTA and CDR2 as FQGNSA. The CDR3 is 14 residues long. The CDR3 here is CASSAAQGLDGYTF. Written as DNA, the CDR3 is TGTGCCAGCAGCGCGGCCCAGGGTCTGGATGGCTACACCTTC.

V and J are TRBV4-1 and TRBJ1-2; D gene uncertain. Trimming stripped 3 bases from V and 3 bases from J, with 14 bases between. The length of the CDR3 is 15 residues. Germline loops: CDR1 MGHRA, CDR2 YSYEKL. CDR3 DNA sequence: TGCGCCAGCAGCCAGGTCGGCAGGCGTGACTATGGCTACACCTTC. This gives the protein CASSQVGRRDYGYTF.

The chain carries TRBV5-5 and TRBJ2-5; TRBD1 aligns across 8 bases. The CDR3 consists of 15 residues. The trim removed 3 bases at V and 2 bases at J, leaving 6 bases unmatched. Germline V lookup: CDR1 SGHKS, CDR2 YYEKEE (reference sequence). CDR3 sequence reads: CASSSDRVAQETQYF. The CDR3 DNA sequence: TGTGCCAGCAGCTCGGACAGGGTAGCGCAAGAGACCCAGTACTTC. The complete variable domain, with remaining parts taken from reference TRBV5-5 and TRBJ2-5, reads DAGVTQSPTHLIKTRGQQVTLRCSPISGHKSVSWYQQVLGQGPQFIFQYYEKEERGRGNFPDRFSARQFPNYSSELNVNALLLGDSALYLCASSSDRVAQETQYFGPGTRLLVL.

This clonotype was detected ten times or more. This sequence joins TRBV7-2 and TRBJ1-5; the D gene is possibly TRBD1 (5 bases). CDR3 length: 14 amino acids. Looked up from germline, CDR1 is SGHTA and CDR2 is FQGNSA. V was clipped by 4 bases and J by 7 bases, with 14 bases between them. The CDR3 here is CASSSGRGGQPQHF. For the CDR3, the DNA is TGTGCCAGCAGCTCCGGGAGGGGTGGACAGCCCCAGCATTTT.

Regarding this clonotype: This may be a read error, as it is one base from a much larger clone. The chain carries TRBV2 and TRBJ1-1; D gene ambiguous. Trimming cost V 6 bases and J 6 bases, with 14 bases left between them. The CDR3 consists of 13 residues. Germline CDR1 and CDR2: SNHLY and FYNNEI. The CDR3 reads CASSLGVFSEAFF. The CDR3 DNA follows: TGTGCCAGCAGCCTTGGGGTTTTCTCTGAAGCTTTCTTT.

This clonotype ranks as medium-sized (0.01 to 0.1%). The J gene is TRBJ2-1, the V gene TRBV20-1, with TRBD2 as a possible D gene (6 bases). Per the germline V gene, CDR1 is DFQATT and CDR2 is SNEGSKA (reference sequence). There are 14 residues in the CDR3. The ends were cut back, 0 bases at V and 4 bases at J, with 10 bases in the middle. DNA of the CDR3: TGCAGTGCTAGAGATCTAAGCGGGTACAATGAGCAGTTCTTC. It yields the protein CSARDLSGYNEQFF.

The rearrangement links TRBV24-1 to TRBJ2-1, with 8 bases identical to TRBD1. Germline trimming cut 4 bases from V and 6 bases from J; bases unmatched to any gene: 7. Germline assignment: CDR1 KGHDR and CDR2 SFDVKD. CDR3 length equals 15 residues. CDR3 DNA: TGTGCCACCAGTGAAGGGGACAGGCCATCCAATGAGCAGTTCTTC. This codes for CATSEGDRPSNEQFF.

The rearrangement uses TRBV20-1 and TRBJ2-5; the match to TRBD2 covers 12 bases. J lost 1 base, V lost 3 bases, and 6 bases had no gene match. This CDR3 spans 16 amino acids. The germline V gene has CDR1 DFQATT and CDR2 SNEGSKA (reference sequence). CDR3 sequence reads: CSASPPGLAGQETQYF. The CDR3 nucleotides are TGCAGTGCTAGCCCCCCGGGACTAGCGGGCCAAGAGACCCAGTACTTC.

This clonotype was counted many times. J is TRBJ2-3 and V is TRBV6-6, with 10 bases identical to TRBD1. The germline V gene has CDR1 MNHNY and CDR2 SVGAGI (reference sequence). V was pared by 1 base and J by 1 base, with 8 bases of the junction left unmatched. The CDR3 is 18 residues long. Written as DNA, the CDR3 is TGTGCCAGCAGTTACTTTTCGACCGGGACAGGGGGCACAGATACGCAGTATTTT. Amino acid sequence: CASSYFSTGTGGTDTQYF.

Ten or more counts support this clonotype. This chain joins TRBV7-9 and TRBJ1-4; possibly TRBD1 for D (5 bases). This CDR3 region has 14 residues. The germline V gene encodes CDR1 SEHNR and CDR2 FQNEAQ (reference sequence). Trimming took 0 bases from V and 7 from J, leaving 9 bases between them. The DNA of the CDR3 is TGTGCCAGCAGCTTAGCAGGGGCGAGTGAAAAACTGTTTTTT. Amino acids: CASSLAGASEKLFF.